Listed here are 27 T cell receptor beta chains from one sample, sequenced in a study of Graves' ophthalmopathy and Graves' hyperthyroidism (dated by TCRdb to between 2018 and 2020). The sample was run on an Illumina HiSeq 2000. TCR beta CDR3 regions were amplified from RNA transcripts for repertoire sequencing. A first-round RT-PCR used HTBI primers with the Qiagen OneStep RT-PCR kit, followed by a second-round multiplex PCR, size selection and purification. Clones were called with MiXCR by TCRdb after fastp trimmed the public reads at Q25, and only in-frame beta chains were retained. Here each entry gathers all rows of one CDR3 protein and keeps the most common genes and DNA. The sample table shows around 1.1 million distinct CDR3 sequences, and roughly 35% are seen once. Clones ranked in the top ten supply 11% of the sample. The source material was peripheral blood or thyroid tissue (not recorded which). These receptors all come from an adult man with Graves' hyperthyroidism.

This clonotype was counted at least ten times. The chain couples TRBV6-2 or TRBV6-3 to TRBJ2-5; D perhaps matches TRBD1 (6 bases). V dropped 5 bases and J dropped 5 bases, with 12 bases sitting between them. CDR3 length: 13 residues. Germline lookup yields CDR1 MNHEY and CDR2 SVGEGT. CDR3 region: CASSDTGSETQYF. In DNA form, the CDR3 reads TGTGCCAGCAGTGACACAGGGAGCGAGACCCAGTACTTC.

This clonotype was observed many times. CDR3 sequence: CASSKTSGRETQYF. The CDR3 nucleotides read TGTGCCAGCAGCAAGACTAGCGGACGGGAGACCCAGTACTTC. V gene TRBV7-6 combines with J gene TRBJ2-5; 9 bases are a match to TRBD2. The CDR3 is 14 residues long. CDR1 SGHVS and CDR2 FNYEAQ come from the germline V gene. V shed 5 bases and J 5 bases; nucleotides not matched to a gene: 6.

The rearrangement links TRBV20-1 to TRBJ1-1; D not certain. Trimming took off 0 bases at V and 1 base at J, with 12 bases between the two ends. The CDR3 is made up of 15 amino acids. Germline V CDR1 and CDR2: DFQATT, SNEGSKA (reference sequence). CDR3 loop: CSARDIPRSNTEAFF. The CDR3 DNA sequence: TGCAGTGCTAGAGATATACCTAGATCGAACACTGAAGCTTTCTTT.

In regard to this clonotype: This clone may be a read error of a much larger clone one base away. The chain uses TRBV2 and TRBJ2-2; TRBD2 agrees at 8 bases. The CDR3 spans 17 residues. Germline values: CDR1 SNHLY, CDR2 FYNNEI. V shed 6 bases and J 2 bases; nucleotides not matched to a gene: 11. CDR3: CASSLREGNANTGELFF. CDR3 coding DNA: TGTGCCAGCAGCTTACGGGAGGGCAACGCCAACACCGGGGAGCTGTTTTTT.

This clonotype was seen at least ten times. V is TRBV2 and J is TRBJ2-7, with TRBD1 matching 8 bases. With 3 bases clipped from V and 6 bases from J, the junction kept 1 base outside the gene matches. Germline assignment: CDR1 SNHLY and CDR2 FYNNEI. This CDR3 contains 12 residues. CDR3: CASSEGQAEQYF. DNA of the CDR3: TGTGCCAGCAGTGAGGGACAGGCCGAGCAGTACTTC. The full variable domain, rest sourced from reference TRBV2 and TRBJ2-7, is EPEVTQTPSHQVTQMGQEVILRCVPISNHLYFYWYRQILGQKVEFLVSFYNNEISEKSEIFDDQFSVERPDGSNFTLKIRSTKLEDSAMYFCASSEGQAEQYFGPGTRLTVT.

V gene TRBV5-1 combines with J gene TRBJ2-5; 7 bases line up with TRBD1. V shed 4 bases, J shed 1 base, and the junction held 7 bases outside the gene matches. Germline V gene data show CDR1 as SGHRS and CDR2 as YFSETQ. The CDR3 loop spans 15 amino acids. The CDR3 nucleotides read TGCGCCAGCAGCCCAAAAGACAGGGCCCAAGAGACCCAGTACTTC. Translation gives CASSPKDRAQETQYF. Full variable domain (outside the CDR3, taken from reference TRBV5-1 and TRBJ2-5): KAGVTQTPRYLIKTRGQQVTLSCSPISGHRSVSWYQQTPGQGLQFLFEYFSETQRNKGNFPGRFSGRQFSNSRSEMNVSTLELGDSALYLCASSPKDRAQETQYFGPGTRLLVL.

A few counts support this clonotype. CDR3 sequence: CSDTGSRKGYTF. The CDR3 bases are TGCAGCGACACGGGGTCTCGTAAGGGCTACACCTTC. The rearrangement joins TRBV29-1 to TRBJ1-2; no reliable D call. Germline CDR1 reads SQVTM; CDR2 reads ANQGSEA. Trimming removed 7 bases from V and 8 bases from J, with 17 bases in between. The CDR3 has 12 amino acids.

A single count supports this clonotype. One end of the junction is discordant with germline, which a read error may explain. J is TRBJ1-5 and V is TRBV6-5; D not certain. This CDR3 has 13 amino acids. Germline assignment: CDR1 MNHEY and CDR2 SVGAGI. CDR3 in amino acids: CASTDPANRPQHF. For the CDR3, the DNA is TGTGCCAGCACCGATCCCGCCAATCGGCCCCAGCATTTT.

About this clonotype itself: With only one base between it and a far larger clone, this is likely a read error. The CDR3 DNA reads as TGTGCCAGTAGTCAGGCGAACACCGGGAAGCTGTTTTTT. The encoded protein is CASSQANTGKLFF. This sequence joins TRBV19 and TRBJ2-2, with a possible D match to TRBD2 (5 bases). This CDR3 has 13 amino acids. CDR1 and CDR2 (germline): LNHDA, SQIVND (reference sequence).

This clonotype was recorded only once. Its ends do not fully match the called genes, so a read error is possible. This chain joins TRBV10-3 and TRBJ1-2, with D tentatively TRBD1 (5 bases). The CDR3 is 14 amino acids. Germline V gene data show CDR1 as ENHRY and CDR2 as SYGVKD. The CDR3 region has the DNA TGTGCCAGCAGTTTATCTGGGGGTAGCTATGGCTACACCTTC. Amino acid sequence: CASSLSGGSYGYTF.

The V call is TRBV6-5, the J call TRBJ2-7; no clear D gene. Germline CDR1 and CDR2: MNHEY and SVGAGI. There are 13 residues in the CDR3. V was trimmed by 2 bases and J by 1 base, leaving 6 bases between them. The CDR3 reads CASSYTDSYEQYF. CDR3 DNA sequence: TGTGCCAGCAGTTACACGGATTCCTACGAGCAGTACTTC.

The V gene is TRBV7-2, the J gene TRBJ2-7, with D perhaps being TRBD1 or TRBD2 (5 bases each). This CDR3 spans 15 amino acids. CDR1 is SGHTA and CDR2 is FQGNSA in the germline V gene. Trimming left V 2 bases short and J 3 bases short, with 14 bases between. DNA of the CDR3: TGTGCCAGCAGCTTACAGGACAACCGGGGCTACGAGCAGTACTTC. Protein: CASSLQDNRGYEQYF.

This chain joins TRBV11-1 and TRBJ1-1; 8 bases are shared with TRBD1. Trimming removed 5 bases from V and 5 bases from J; junction bases left unmatched: 10. Germline V CDR1 and CDR2: SGHAT, FQDESV (reference sequence). The CDR3 is 15 residues long. CDR3 loop: CASSGSTGATTEAFF. The CDR3 DNA sequence: TGTGCCAGCAGCGGATCGACAGGGGCGACGACTGAAGCTTTCTTT.

The rearrangement uses TRBV27 and TRBJ1-2; D might be TRBD1 (5 bases). CDR3 length: 15 amino acids. CDR1 is MNHEY, CDR2 SMNVEV, per germline (reference sequence). V lost 5 bases and J lost 2, with 15 bases in between. The CDR3 protein is CASSGAREGNYGYTF. CDR3 nucleotide sequence: TGTGCCAGCAGTGGAGCCCGGGAGGGGAACTATGGCTACACCTTC.

The V call is TRBV10-3, the J call TRBJ1-1, with unresolved D. The CDR3 covers 12 residues. V was shortened by 5 bases and J by 4 bases, with 8 bases between the two germline ends. Germline V gene lookup returns CDR1 ENHRY and CDR2 SYGVKD. CDR3 in DNA: TGTGCCATCAGTAAGCTTACCACTGAAGCTTTCTTT. The encoded protein is CAISKLTTEAFF.

The chain is built from TRBV7-2 and TRBJ2-2, with 12 bases identical to TRBD2. With V trimmed by 6 bases and J by 3 bases, 2 bases remained unmatched. The germline gives CDR1 SGHTA, CDR2 FQGNSA. The length of the CDR3 is 15 residues. CDR3 sequence (DNA): TGTGCCAGCAGGGGACTAGCGGGCCACACCGGGGAGCTGTTTTTT. Residues: CASRGLAGHTGELFF.

This clonotype appeared a few times. The rearrangement joins TRBV12-3 or TRBV12-4 to TRBJ2-7, with TRBD2 as a possible D gene (6 bases). The CDR3 consists of 15 residues. V was cut by 5 bases and J by 3 bases, with 17 bases left in between. CDR3 nucleotide sequence: TGTGCCAGCAGTCTCCCTAGACGGGAGCTCTACGAGCAGTACTTC. This translates into CASSLPRRELYEQYF.

This clonotype was seen once. A much larger clone sits a single nucleotide away, making a read error possible. This chain links TRBV19 with TRBJ2-7; weak D call: TRBD1 (7 bases). The CDR3 spans 15 residues. Per germline, CDR1 LNHDA and CDR2 SQIVND (reference sequence). V dropped 3 bases and J dropped 6 bases, with 18 bases sitting between them. This chain's CDR3 is CASSIRAGGTCEQYF. The CDR3 coding sequence is TGTGCCAGTAGTATCCGGGCAGGGGGGACGTGCGAGCAGTACTTC.

In this sample, this clonotype turned up many times. V gene TRBV19 combines with J gene TRBJ2-7, with D tentatively TRBD2 (6 bases). Between the trimmed V and J ends, which lost 6 bases and 0 bases, there was a span of 24 bases. This CDR3 region has 18 residues. The germline CDR1 and CDR2 sequences are LNHDA and SQIVND (reference sequence). In nucleotides, the CDR3 is TGTGCCAGTAGCCCCCGAGGTCGCCAACTGGGGGGCTCCTACGAGCAGTACTTC. Translation gives CASSPRGRQLGGSYEQYF.

The J gene is TRBJ2-5, the V gene TRBV7-2; the match to TRBD2 covers 7 bases. The germline gives CDR1 SGHTA, CDR2 FQGNSA. The CDR3 covers 17 residues. Germline trimming cut 6 bases from V and 3 bases from J; bases unmatched to any gene: 16. CDR3 bases: TGTGCCAGCAGACCATTTATCGCAGCGGGGTGGGAAGAGACCCAGTACTTC. It is translated as CASRPFIAAGWEETQYF.

This clonotype was observed a few times. The chain employs TRBV6-5 and TRBJ2-6; the D gene is possibly TRBD1 (6 bases). Trimming removed 5 bases at V and 0 bases at J, with 17 bases between. Germline CDR1 MNHEY, CDR2 SVGAGI. The CDR3 totals 18 residues. This CDR3 reads CASSERTATPSGANVLTF. In DNA, the CDR3 is TGTGCCAGCAGTGAGCGGACAGCCACCCCCTCTGGGGCCAACGTCCTGACTTTC.

This clonotype was observed a handful of times. V gene TRBV6-2 or TRBV6-3 combines with J gene TRBJ2-5; possibly TRBD1 for D (6 bases). The CDR3 covers 17 residues. V was trimmed by 0 bases and J by 3 bases, leaving 17 bases between them. Germline loops: CDR1 MNHEY, CDR2 SVGEGT. The CDR3 bases are TGTGCCAGCAGTTACTCTTCGCAGGGGAGCATGGAAGAGACCCAGTACTTC. It specifies CASSYSSQGSMEETQYF.

This clonotype showed up many times. This chain links TRBV7-3 with TRBJ2-2; no clear D gene. The V end was cut by 2 bases, the J end by 7 bases, with 5 bases between. Per germline, CDR1 SGHTA and CDR2 FQGTGA. The CDR3 length is 12 residues. This chain's CDR3 is CASSLYNGELFF. The CDR3 bases are TGTGCCAGCAGCTTATATAACGGGGAGCTGTTTTTT.

In this sample, this clonotype turned up many times. The rearrangement links TRBV7-8 to TRBJ1-5; D is unresolved. The CDR3 has 14 residues. From germline, CDR1 is SGHVS and CDR2 FQNEAQ. Trimming shortened V by 0 bases and J by 7 bases, and 10 bases separated the two germline ends. CDR3 sequence reads: CASSLAGKKQPQHF. Written as DNA, the CDR3 is TGTGCCAGCAGCTTAGCCGGCAAGAAACAGCCCCAGCATTTT.

The chain links TRBV7-2 to TRBJ1-6, with 10 positions matching TRBD1. Germline values: CDR1 SGHTA, CDR2 FQGNSA. This CDR3 is built from 14 residues. The J segment lost 11 bases and the V segment lost 5 bases, leaving 6 bases of the junction unmatched. CDR3 residues: CASSRTGQGTPLHF. CDR3 nucleotide sequence: TGTGCCAGCAGCCGGACGGGACAGGGGACACCCCTCCACTTT.

This chain joins TRBV14 and TRBJ2-5; 8 bases fit TRBD2. CDR3 length: 15 residues. The germline V gene has CDR1 SGHDN and CDR2 FVKESK. Unmatched junction bases numbered 6, after V lost 1 base and J lost 5 bases. The CDR3 DNA reads TGTGCCAGCAGCCAAGGTGGAGCGGGGGATGAGACCCAGTACTTC. This encodes CASSQGGAGDETQYF.

As regards this clonotype: Given a much more abundant clone one base away, this may be a read error. Here the CDR3 omits its conserved ending phenylalanine or tryptophan, so a read error is the likely source. The CDR3 DNA is TGTGCCAGCAGTCCGGGACAGGGGGTAGGCACTGAAGCTTTCCTT. It yields the protein CASSPGQGVGTEAFL. This chain joins TRBV7-2 and TRBJ1-1, with 11 bases matching TRBD1. J gave up 4 bases and V 6 bases, and 7 bases lay outside the gene matches. The V gene's germline CDR1 is SGHTA and CDR2 FQGNSA. This CDR3 has 15 amino acids.